This T cell receptor beta chain was profiled in a study of cytomegalovirus exposure and HLA in healthy donors. A note on this clone: Its target is not known.

V dropped 5 bases and J dropped 8 bases, with 15 bases sitting between them. The CDR3 spans 13 residues. The V gene's germline CDR1 is SGHVS and CDR2 FQNEAQ. Findings and limits, study-wide: In a later analysis, donors in an Asian-associated ancestry cluster reportedly had fewer N-insertions in productive TCRs than the cohort mean. CMV serostatus was the only recorded immune exposure for donors. Sequencing probably produced one cluster of sequence variants that were highly shared.

PCR involved 60 Vbeta and 13 Jbeta primers. Data came from immunoSEQ multiplex PCR; TCRdb stores just in-frame clones and leaves some out. The data show under 170,000 clones, roughly 77% seen once. Sample: PBMCs. V gene TRBV7-8 combines with J gene TRBJ1-2, with a weak D call TRBD1 (5 bases). This clonotype was sampled from a human donor in good health. The CDR3 DNA sequence: TGTGCCAGCAGCCACCTCGACAGCCGGGGCTACACCTTC. It translates to CASSHLDSRGYTF.